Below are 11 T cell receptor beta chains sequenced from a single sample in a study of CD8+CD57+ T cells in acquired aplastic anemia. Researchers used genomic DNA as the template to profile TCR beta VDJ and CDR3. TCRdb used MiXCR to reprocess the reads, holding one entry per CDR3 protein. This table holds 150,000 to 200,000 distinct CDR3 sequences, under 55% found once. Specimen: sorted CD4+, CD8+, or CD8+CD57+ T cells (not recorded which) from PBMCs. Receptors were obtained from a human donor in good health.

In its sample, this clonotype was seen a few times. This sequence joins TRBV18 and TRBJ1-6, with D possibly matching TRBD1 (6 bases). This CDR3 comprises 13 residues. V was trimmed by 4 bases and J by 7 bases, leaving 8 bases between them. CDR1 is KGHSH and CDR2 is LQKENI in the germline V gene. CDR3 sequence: CASSQGQNSPLHF. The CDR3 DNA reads TGTGCCAGCTCACAGGGACAAAATTCACCCCTCCACTTT.

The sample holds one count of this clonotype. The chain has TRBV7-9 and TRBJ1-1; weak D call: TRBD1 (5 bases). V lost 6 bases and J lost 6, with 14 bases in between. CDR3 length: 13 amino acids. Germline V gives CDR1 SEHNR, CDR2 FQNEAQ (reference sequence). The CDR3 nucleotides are TGTGCCAGCAGTGACGCCGGACACCCTGAAGCTTTCTTT. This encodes CASSDAGHPEAFF.

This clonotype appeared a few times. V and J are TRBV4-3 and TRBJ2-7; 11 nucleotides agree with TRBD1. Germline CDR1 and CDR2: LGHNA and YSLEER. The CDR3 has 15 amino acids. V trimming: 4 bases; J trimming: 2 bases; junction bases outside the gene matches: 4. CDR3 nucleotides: TGCGCCAGCAGCCTTGGGACAGGGGGTGCCTACGAGCAGTACTTC. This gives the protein CASSLGTGGAYEQYF.

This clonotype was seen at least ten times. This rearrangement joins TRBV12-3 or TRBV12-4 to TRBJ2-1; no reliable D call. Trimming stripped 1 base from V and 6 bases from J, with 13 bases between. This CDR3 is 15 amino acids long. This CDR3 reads CASSLELATANEQFF. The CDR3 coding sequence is TGTGCCAGCAGTTTAGAATTGGCGACGGCCAATGAGCAGTTCTTC.

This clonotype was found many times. CDR3 sequence (DNA): TGCAGTGCTAGTCCGAGCTCCTATAATTCACCCCTCCACTTT. Translated: CSASPSSYNSPLHF. V is TRBV20-1 and J is TRBJ1-6, with unresolved D. The germline gives CDR1 DFQATT, CDR2 SNEGSKA (reference sequence). The ends were cut back, 3 bases at V and 0 bases at J, with 6 bases in the middle. CDR3 length: 14 amino acids.

The DNA for the CDR3 is TGTGCCAGCAGCTTGGCGGGAGAGGTCAGTGAGCAGTTCTTC. It yields the protein CASSLAGEVSEQFF. V is TRBV5-5 and J is TRBJ2-1, with D possibly matching TRBD2 (6 bases). The CDR3 sequence is 14 residues long. Trimming shortened V by 0 bases and J by 9 bases, and 13 bases separated the two germline ends. Per germline, CDR1 SGHKS and CDR2 YYEKEE (reference sequence).

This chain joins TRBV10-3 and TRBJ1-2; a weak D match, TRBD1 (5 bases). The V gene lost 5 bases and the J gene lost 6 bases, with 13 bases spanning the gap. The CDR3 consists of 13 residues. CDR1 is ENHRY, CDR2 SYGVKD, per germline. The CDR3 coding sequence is TGTGCCATCAGTTTAGACAGCCCTGATGGCTACACCTTC. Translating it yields CAISLDSPDGYTF.

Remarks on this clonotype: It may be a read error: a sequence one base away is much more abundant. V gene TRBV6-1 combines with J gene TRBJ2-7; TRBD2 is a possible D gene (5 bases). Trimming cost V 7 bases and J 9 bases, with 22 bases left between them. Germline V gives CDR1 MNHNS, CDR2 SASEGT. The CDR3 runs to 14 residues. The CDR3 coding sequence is TGTGCCAGCAAGCTTGAGGAGGCCAGCCACGGGCAGTACTTC. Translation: CASKLEEASHGQYF.

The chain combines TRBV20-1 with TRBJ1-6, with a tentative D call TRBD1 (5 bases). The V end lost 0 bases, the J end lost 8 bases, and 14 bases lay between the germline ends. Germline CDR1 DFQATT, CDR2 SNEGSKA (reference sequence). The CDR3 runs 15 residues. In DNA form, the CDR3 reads TGCAGTGCTAGAGATCAACGTGGGGGGGATTCACCCCTCCACTTT. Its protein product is CSARDQRGGDSPLHF.

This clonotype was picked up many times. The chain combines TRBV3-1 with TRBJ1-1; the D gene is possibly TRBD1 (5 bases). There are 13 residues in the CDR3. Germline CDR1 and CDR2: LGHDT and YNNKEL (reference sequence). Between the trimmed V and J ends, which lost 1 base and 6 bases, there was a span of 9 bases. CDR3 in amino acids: CASSQGGWAEAFF. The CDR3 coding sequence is TGTGCCAGCAGCCAAGGGGGGTGGGCTGAAGCTTTCTTT.

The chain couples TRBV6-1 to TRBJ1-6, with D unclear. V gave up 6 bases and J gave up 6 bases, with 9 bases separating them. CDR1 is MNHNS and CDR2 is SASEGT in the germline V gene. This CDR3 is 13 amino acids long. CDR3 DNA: TGTGCCAGCAGGGACGTCATTAATTCACCCCTCCACTTT. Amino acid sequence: CASRDVINSPLHF.